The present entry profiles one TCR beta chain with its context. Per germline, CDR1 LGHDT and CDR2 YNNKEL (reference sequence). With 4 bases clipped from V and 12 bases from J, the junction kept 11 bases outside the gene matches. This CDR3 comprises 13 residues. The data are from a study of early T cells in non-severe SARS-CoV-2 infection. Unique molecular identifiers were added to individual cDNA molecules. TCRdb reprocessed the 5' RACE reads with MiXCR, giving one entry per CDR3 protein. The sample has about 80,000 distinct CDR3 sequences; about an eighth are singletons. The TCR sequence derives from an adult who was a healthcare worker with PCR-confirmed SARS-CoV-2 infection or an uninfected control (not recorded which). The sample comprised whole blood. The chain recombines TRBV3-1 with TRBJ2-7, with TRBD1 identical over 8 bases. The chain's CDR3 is CASSRYPGQERYF. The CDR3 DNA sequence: TGTGCCAGCAGCCGTTACCCGGGACAGGAACGGTACTTC.